The T cell receptor (beta chain) under discussion was sequenced for a study of CD8 T cells in Susac syndrome. Random hexamers were used to reverse transcribe roughly 0.45 to 1 ug of RNA. immunoSEQ multiplex PCR amplified TCR beta CDR3 across 54 Vbeta, 13 Jbeta. TCRdb passed the immunoSEQ multiplex PCR reads through MiXCR, listing each CDR3 protein once. The sample consists of 200,000 to 300,000 distinct CDR3 sequences, roughly 95% of them appearing once. The multiple sclerosis controls consisted of treatment-naive patients with relapsing-remitting disease, either stable or active. Negative isolation was used for CD8+ and CD4+ T cells, and FACS enrichment was applied to TEMRA cells. This clonotype showed up just once. The germline gives CDR1 LNHDA, CDR2 SQIVND (reference sequence). Trimming took 4 bases from V and 5 from J, leaving 8 bases between them. The CDR3 has 13 residues.

The sequence was collected from a human donor with multiple sclerosis. Input material: CD4+ T cells from PBMCs. This sequence joins TRBV19 and TRBJ2-2; D ambiguous. The CDR3 nucleotides are TGTGCCAGTAGTAATTTTAGAACCGGGGAGCTGTTTTTT. It specifies CASSNFRTGELFF.